This is a list of T cell receptor beta chains from one sample in a study of T cell responses to AZD1222 COVID-19 vaccine. TCRdb keeps only in-frame clones here, not all; method: immunoSEQ multiplex PCR. The repertoire holds about 150,000 clones, with 88% as singletons. The source material was peripheral blood, sampled on day 0 of AZD1222 vaccination. The receptor set was obtained from an adult in good health. The CDR3 runs from the conserved cysteine through the conserved F or W. D genes are given only for firm matches. Size values are once, few and many counts, or a class for expanded clones, and some rows have none.

NA TRBD1 TRBJ2-5 TRBV9 14 CASSVTGGYETQYF TGTGCCAGCAGCGTGACAGGGGGTTATGAGACCCAGTACTTC
NA TRBD1 TRBJ2-3 TRBV7-2 15 CASSARQGAVDTQYF TGTGCCAGCAGCGCCCGACAGGGGGCGGTAGATACGCAGTATTTT
NA NA TRBJ1-5 TRBV7-8 16 CASSLGGGYGNQPQHF TGTGCCAGCAGCTTAGGAGGGGGGTACGGGAATCAGCCCCAGCATTTT
NA NA TRBJ2-7 TRBV5-1 16 CASSPGGNPGLGEQYF TGCGCCAGCAGCCCGGGTGGTAACCCCGGACTTGGGGAGCAGTACTTC
once NA TRBJ2-7 TRBV6-5 12 CASSYGGVEQYF TGTGCCAGCAGTTACGGGGGCGTCGAGCAGTACTTC
few NA TRBJ1-1 TRBV19 11 CASSARKEAFF TGTGCCTCCTCGGCGAGGAAAGAAGCTTTCTTT
NA TRBD1 TRBJ2-7 TRBV11-2 19 CASSSRGQGSRGSSYEQYF TGTGCCAGCAGCTCCAGGGGACAGGGGTCGCGGGGGAGCTCCTACGAGCAGTACTTC
NA NA TRBJ1-2 TRBV19 13 CASVRTERGGYTF TGTGCCAGTGTCAGGACCGAGAGGGGTGGCTACACCTTC
NA NA TRBJ1-6 TRBV6-5 13 CASSDSYNSPLHF TGTGCCAGCTCGGACTCTTATAATTCACCCCTCCACTTT
NA NA TRBJ1-2 TRBV7-2 11 CASSPRGGYTF TGTGCCAGCAGCCCCCGGGGTGGCTACACCTTC
once TRBD1 TRBJ1-4 TRBV7-8 15 CASSYQGVANEKLFF TGTGCCAGCAGCTATCAGGGGGTAGCTAATGAAAAACTGTTTTTT
NA NA TRBJ2-1 TRBV11-3 16 CASSLDGTGTYNEQFF TGTGCCAGCAGCTTAGATGGCACAGGAACTTACAATGAGCAGTTCTTC
NA TRBD2 TRBJ2-3 TRBV19 18 CASSTLAGQAGTTDTQYF TGTGCCAGTAGTACACTAGCGGGCCAAGCGGGTACCACAGATACGCAGTATTTT
once NA TRBJ2-3 TRBV2 13 CASARTSTDTQYF TGTGCCAGCGCCCGGACTTCCACAGATACGCAGTATTTT